This T cell receptor (beta chain) was recovered during a study of cytomegalovirus exposure and HLA in healthy donors. Overall study results and limits: The study flagged 150 to 200 TCR beta chains as cytomegalovirus-associated. An analysis done earlier found most TCR beta V segments productive about 90% or about 30% of the time. An Asian-associated ancestry cluster reportedly showed fewer N-insertions than the roughly 600-donor mean in a later analysis. In vitro assays verified that three CMV-associated chains recognized CMV antigens specifically.

PCR was performed using 60 Vbeta and 13 Jbeta primers. The method was immunoSEQ multiplex PCR; TCRdb's version includes in-frame clones alone and lacks a portion of them. The data contain about 96,000 clones, roughly 74% of them seen just once; the ten biggest clones take up under 3%. Comment on this clone: Antigen unknown.

There are 15 residues in the CDR3. Per germline, CDR1 SGHDT and CDR2 YYEEEE. V was cut by 0 bases and J by 1 base, with 10 bases left in between. The J gene is TRBJ1-2, the V gene TRBV5-6; D is uncertain. The sequence came from a female donor in good health and CMV-seropositive. Sequencing was carried out using PBMCs. The CDR3 sequence: CASSLGPFFNYGYTF. Written as DNA, the CDR3 is TGTGCCAGCAGCTTGGGTCCGTTCTTTAACTATGGCTACACCTTC.